This T cell receptor (beta chain) is drawn from a study of blood T cell repertoires in COVID-19 (dated by TCRdb to 2018 to 2021). Looking at the study overall: Samples covering the acute and convalescent phases of COVID-19 were provided by collaborators in the United States, Italy and Spain. A de-identified subject ID, COVID-19 status, age in years and sex were almost always included in the sample metadata. Deeply sampled blood TCRbeta repertoires from subjects exposed to, actively infected with, or recovered from COVID-19 were included in the dataset. The repertoires were released in a freely available public database intended as a resource for research on the immune response to SARS-CoV-2. HLA class I and class II types, where available, came from metadata supplied by the sample provider rather than from assay-based typing. The samples were drawn from the first 160 participants of the ongoing ImmuneRACE study and from 1,200 or so subjects provided by 6 global collaborators. The prospective study material was composed of cDNA or gDNA derived from T cells, B-cell-depleted T cells, or PBMCs.

The table lists this clone with a few counts. Its antigen specificity is not known. Per-base quality was not reported, and no clone a single base away is much larger than it. Results and caveats for the whole study, not just this receptor: The amount of clinical and demographic metadata varied by source and participant and was provided uncurated.

The cysteine opens and the phenylalanine closes a CDR3 of 15 amino acids. Only CDR3 DNA remains: 45 bases, in frame from the first base. Germline trimming amounts to 4 bases on V and 3 bases on J, with 6 as the count of junction bases outside the gene matches. Reading the germline V gene (reference sequence) gives CDR1 LNHDA and CDR2 SQIVND. The immunoSEQ Assay, a bias-controlled multiplex PCR, was used to amplify TCRbeta CDR3 regions from genomic DNA. The authors processed their data as follows. The number of nucleated cells in each sample was estimated by amplification of reference gene primers within the assay. To quantify the absolute abundance of each unique TCRbeta CDR3 rearrangement, sequence reads were collapsed and filtered. For each sample, productive Simpson clonality was calculated as the square root of Simpson's diversity index over productive rearrangements. As stored in TCRdb, this immuneACCESS dataset retains in-frame rearrangements with V and J assigned. A fraction of the clones does not appear; measured against another copy, unresolved V genes explain less than half of the discrepancy, and the remainder lacks a known reason. V, J and clone size are those of that table, while D and trimming were read from the DNA. This sample gives under 150,000 clones in total; approximately 90% of them show up just once. The ten largest account for 1.5% of the sample.

Each collaborating institution followed its own protocols to collect whole blood in K2EDTA tubes. Collaborator samples were shipped for TCRbeta analysis as frozen whole blood, isolated PBMCs, or DNA extracted from either sample type. The origin of this receptor is a human donor in a cohort sampled during active COVID-19. Sequenced material: peripheral blood. This sequence uses TRBV19 and TRBJ1-5; the junction holds 7 bases that match TRBD1. The DNA sequence follows: TGTGCCAGTAGTAAAAGGGACAGCTACAATCAGCCCCAGCATTTT. It encodes CASSKRDSYNQPQHF.